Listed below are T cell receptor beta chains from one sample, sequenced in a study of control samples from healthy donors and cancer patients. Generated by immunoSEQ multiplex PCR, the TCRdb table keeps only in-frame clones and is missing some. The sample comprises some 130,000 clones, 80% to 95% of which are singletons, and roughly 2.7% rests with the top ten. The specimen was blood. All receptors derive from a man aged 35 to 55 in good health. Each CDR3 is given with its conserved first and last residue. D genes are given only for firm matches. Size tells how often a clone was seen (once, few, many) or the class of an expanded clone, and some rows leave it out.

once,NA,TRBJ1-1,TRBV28,CASTQTRWSTEAFF,TGTGCCAGCACCCAGACCCGGTGGTCCACTGAAGCTTTCTTT
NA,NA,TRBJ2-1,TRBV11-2,CASSPTLGGGDDNEQFF,TGTGCCAGCAGCCCTACCCTAGGGGGTGGGGATGATAATGAGCAGTTCTTC
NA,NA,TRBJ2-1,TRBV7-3,CASSRGGLSDEQFF,TGTGCCAGCAGCCGCGGGGGCCTTTCGGACGAGCAGTTCTTC
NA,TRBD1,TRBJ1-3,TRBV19,CASSRDRGAGNTIYF,TGTGCCAGTAGTCGGGACAGAGGAGCTGGAAACACCATATATTTT
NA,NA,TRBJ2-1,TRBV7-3,CASSPFSPDEQFF,TGTGCCAGCAGCCCGTTTAGCCCGGATGAGCAGTTCTTC
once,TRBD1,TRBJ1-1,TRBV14,CASSQGRRGRSAFF,TGTGCCAGCAGCCAAGGACGCAGGGGGCGTTCGGCTTTCTTT
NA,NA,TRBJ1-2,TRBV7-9,CASSLAWGLGGYTF,TGTGCCAGCAGCTTAGCGTGGGGACTAGGCGGCTACACCTTC
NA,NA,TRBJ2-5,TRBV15,CATSRARVQETQYF,TGTGCCACCAGCAGAGCTAGGGTACAAGAGACCCAGTACTTC
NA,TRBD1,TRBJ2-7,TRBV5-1,CASSPTTGGEQYF,TGCGCCAGCAGCCCGACGACAGGGGGCGAGCAGTACTTC
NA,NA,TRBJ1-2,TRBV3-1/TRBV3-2,CASSQVSGARGYTF,TGTGCCAGCAGCCAAGTCAGCGGAGCTAGGGGCTACACCTTC
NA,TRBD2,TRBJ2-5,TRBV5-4,CASSPTSGGARETQYF,TGTGCCAGCAGCCCGACTAGCGGGGGGGCGCGGGAGACCCAGTACTTC
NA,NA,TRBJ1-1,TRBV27,CASRDRLNTEAFF,TGTGCCAGCAGGGACAGACTGAACACTGAAGCTTTCTTT
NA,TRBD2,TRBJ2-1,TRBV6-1,CASSEVAGGTYNEQFF,TGTGCCAGCAGTGAAGTGGCGGGGGGGACCTACAATGAGCAGTTCTTC
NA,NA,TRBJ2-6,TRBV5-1,CASSLMQGTGANVLTF,TGCGCCAGCAGCTTGATGCAGGGAACTGGGGCCAACGTCCTGACTTTC
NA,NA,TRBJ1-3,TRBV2,CASSVWEAGNTIYF,TGTGCCAGCAGTGTATGGGAGGCTGGAAACACCATATATTTT
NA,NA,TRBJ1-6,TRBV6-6,CASRPGGRNSPLHF,TGTGCCAGCAGGCCCGGGGGCCGGAATTCACCCCTCCACTTT
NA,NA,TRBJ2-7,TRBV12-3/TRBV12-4,CASSLWGVHEQYF,TGTGCCAGCAGTTTGTGGGGGGTCCACGAGCAGTACTTC
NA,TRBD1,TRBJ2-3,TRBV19,CASSSGQGDTDTQYF,TGTGCCAGTAGTTCGGGACAGGGGGACACAGATACGCAGTATTTT
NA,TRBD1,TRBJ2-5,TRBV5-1,CASSLVQGAETQYF,TGCGCCAGCAGCTTGGTACAGGGGGCTGAGACCCAGTACTTC
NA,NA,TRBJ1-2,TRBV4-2,CASSQDRDYGYTF,TGTGCCAGCAGCCAAGACAGGGACTATGGCTACACCTTC
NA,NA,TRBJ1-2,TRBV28,CASSSKSGTRGYTF,TGTGCCAGCAGCTCAAAATCCGGGACTCGGGGCTACACCTTC
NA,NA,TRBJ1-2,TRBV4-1,CASSPGGVSNYGYTF,TGCGCCAGCAGCCCAGGAGGGGTCTCTAACTATGGCTACACCTTC
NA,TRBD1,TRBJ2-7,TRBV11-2,CASSSGQGAYLTPYEQYF,TGTGCCAGCAGCTCGGGACAGGGGGCTTATCTGACCCCGTACGAGCAGTACTTC
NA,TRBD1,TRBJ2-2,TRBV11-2,CASSPNFGQGNGELFF,TGTGCCAGCAGCCCCAACTTCGGACAGGGTAACGGGGAGCTGTTTTTT
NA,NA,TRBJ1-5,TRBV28,CASSLGGGWSNQPQHF,TGTGCCAGCAGTTTGGGGGGGGGTTGGAGCAATCAGCCCCAGCATTTT
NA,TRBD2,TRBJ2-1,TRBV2,CASSEGLAVYNEQFF,TGTGCCAGCAGTGAAGGGCTAGCGGTGTACAATGAGCAGTTCTTC
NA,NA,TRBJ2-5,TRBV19,CASSRSGVAETQYF,TGTGCCAGTAGTAGATCCGGGGTGGCAGAGACCCAGTACTTC
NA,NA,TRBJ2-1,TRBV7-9,CASSYTSGAIPWQFF,TGTGCCAGCAGCTACACTTCGGGGGCGATCCCATGGCAGTTCTTC
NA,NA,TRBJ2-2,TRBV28,CASSNLLANTGELFF,TGTGCCAGCAGTAATTTACTTGCGAACACCGGGGAGCTGTTTTTT
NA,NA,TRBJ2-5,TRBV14,CASSVGETQYF,TGTGCCAGCAGTGTGGGGGAGACCCAGTACTTC
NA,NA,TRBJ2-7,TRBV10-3,CAIKPGPFSSYEQYF,TGTGCCATCAAGCCCGGGCCCTTTAGCTCCTACGAGCAGTACTTC
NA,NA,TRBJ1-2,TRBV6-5,CASSLDRNYGYTF,TGTGCCAGCAGCCTGGACAGAAACTATGGCTACACCTTC
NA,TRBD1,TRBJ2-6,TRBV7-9,CASSPVGTGMFGANVLTF,TGTGCCAGCAGCCCGGTAGGGACAGGGATGTTTGGGGCCAACGTCCTGACTTTC
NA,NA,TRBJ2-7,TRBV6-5,CASTPLTGSSYEQYF,TGTGCCAGCACCCCTCTTACAGGGAGCTCCTACGAGCAGTACTTC
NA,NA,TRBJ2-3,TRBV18,CASSPQFGLDTQYF,TGTGCCAGCTCACCGCAGTTTGGGCTCGATACGCAGTATTTT
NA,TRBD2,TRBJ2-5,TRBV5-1,CASSSGLAEGQETQYF,TGCGCCAGCAGCAGTGGACTAGCGGAGGGCCAGGAGACCCAGTACTTC
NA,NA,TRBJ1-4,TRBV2,CASLDWGGISATNEKLFF,TGTGCCAGCCTGGATTGGGGGGGAATCTCCGCAACTAATGAAAAACTGTTTTTT
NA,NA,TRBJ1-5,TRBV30,CAWSGVGGNQPQHF,TGTGCCTGGAGTGGAGTCGGGGGCAATCAGCCCCAGCATTTT
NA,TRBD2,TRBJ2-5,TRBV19,CASSIGSGGTETQYF,TGTGCCAGTAGTATAGGAAGCGGGGGGACGGAGACCCAGTACTTC
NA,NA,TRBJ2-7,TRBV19,CASSIRDTDYEQYF,TGTGCCAGTAGTATAAGGGACACTGATTACGAGCAGTACTTC
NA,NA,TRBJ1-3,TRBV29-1,CSVGEGMTGNTIYF,TGCAGCGTTGGGGAGGGGATGACTGGAAACACCATATATTTT
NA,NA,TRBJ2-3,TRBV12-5,CASGVGEGEPDTQYF,TGTGCTAGTGGGGTGGGGGAAGGGGAACCAGATACGCAGTATTTT
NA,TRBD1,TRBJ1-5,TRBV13,CASSKRDRNNQPQHF,TGTGCCAGCAGCAAAAGGGACAGGAACAATCAGCCCCAGCATTTT